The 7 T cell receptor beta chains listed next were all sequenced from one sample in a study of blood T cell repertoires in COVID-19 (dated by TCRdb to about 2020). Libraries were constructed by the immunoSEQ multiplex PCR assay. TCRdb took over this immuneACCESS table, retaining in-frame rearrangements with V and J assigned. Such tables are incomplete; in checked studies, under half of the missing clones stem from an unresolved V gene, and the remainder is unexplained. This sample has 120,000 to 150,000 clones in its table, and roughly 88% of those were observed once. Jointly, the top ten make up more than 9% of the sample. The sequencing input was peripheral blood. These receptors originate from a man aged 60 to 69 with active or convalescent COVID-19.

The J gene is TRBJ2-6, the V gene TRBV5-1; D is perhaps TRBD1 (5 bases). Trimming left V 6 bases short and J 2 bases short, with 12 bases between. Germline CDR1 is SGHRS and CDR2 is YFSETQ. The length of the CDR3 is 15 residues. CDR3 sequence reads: CASKVGAAGANVLTF. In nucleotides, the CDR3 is TGCGCCAGCAAGGTTGGGGCGGCTGGGGCCAACGTCCTGACTTTC.

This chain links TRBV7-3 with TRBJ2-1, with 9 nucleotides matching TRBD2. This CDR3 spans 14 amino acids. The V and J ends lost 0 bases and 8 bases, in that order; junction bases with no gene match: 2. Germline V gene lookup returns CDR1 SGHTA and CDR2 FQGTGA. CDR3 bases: TGTGCCAGCAGCTTAACTAGCGGGAGTTATGAGCAGTTCTTC. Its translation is CASSLTSGSYEQFF. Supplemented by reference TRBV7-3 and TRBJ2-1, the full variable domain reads GAGVSQTPSNKVTEKGKYVELRCDPISGHTALYWYRQSLGQGPEFLIYFQGTGAADDSGLPNDRFFAVRPEGSVSTLKIQRTERGDSAVYLCASSLTSGSYEQFFGPGTRLTVL.

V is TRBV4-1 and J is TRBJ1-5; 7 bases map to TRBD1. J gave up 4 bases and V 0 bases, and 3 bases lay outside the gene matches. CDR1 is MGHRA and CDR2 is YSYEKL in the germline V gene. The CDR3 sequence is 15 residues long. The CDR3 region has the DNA TGCGCCAGCAGCCAAGACCGGGACAGAAATCAGCCCCAGCATTTT. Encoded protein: CASSQDRDRNQPQHF.

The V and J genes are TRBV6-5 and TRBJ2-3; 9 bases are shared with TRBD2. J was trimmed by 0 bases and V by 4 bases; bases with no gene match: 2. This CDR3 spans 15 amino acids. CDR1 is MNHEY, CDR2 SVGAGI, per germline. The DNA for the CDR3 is TGTGCCAGCAGTTCGACTAGCGGAAGCACAGATACGCAGTATTTT. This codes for CASSSTSGSTDTQYF.

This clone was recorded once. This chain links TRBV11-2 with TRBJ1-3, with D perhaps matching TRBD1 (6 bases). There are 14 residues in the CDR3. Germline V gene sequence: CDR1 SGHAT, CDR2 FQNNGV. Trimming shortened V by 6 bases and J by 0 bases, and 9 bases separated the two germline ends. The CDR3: CASRPGHSGNTIYF. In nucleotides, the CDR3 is TGTGCCAGCAGGCCGGGACACTCTGGAAACACCATATATTTT.

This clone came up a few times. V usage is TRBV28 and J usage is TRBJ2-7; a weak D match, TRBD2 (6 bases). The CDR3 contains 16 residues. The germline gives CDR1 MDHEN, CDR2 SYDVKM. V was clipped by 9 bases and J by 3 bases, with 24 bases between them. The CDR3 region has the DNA TGTGCCAGGCCTAAAAACGGAACGGGGGTAGGCTACGAGCAGTACTTC. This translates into CARPKNGTGVGYEQYF. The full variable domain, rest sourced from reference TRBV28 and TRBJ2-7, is DVKVTQSSRYLVKRTGEKVFLECVQDMDHENMFWYRQDPGLGLRLIYFSYDVKMKEKGDIPEGYSVSREKKERFSLILESASTNQTSMYLCARPKNGTGVGYEQYFGPGTRLTVT.

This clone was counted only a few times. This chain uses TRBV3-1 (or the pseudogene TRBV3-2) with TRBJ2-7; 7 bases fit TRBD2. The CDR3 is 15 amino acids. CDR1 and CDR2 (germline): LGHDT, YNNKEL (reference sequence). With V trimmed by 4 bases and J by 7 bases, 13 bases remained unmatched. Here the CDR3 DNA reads TGTGCCAGCAGCCTATTAGCGGGCGCCCCTAGAGAGCAGTACTTC. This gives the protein CASSLLAGAPREQYF.